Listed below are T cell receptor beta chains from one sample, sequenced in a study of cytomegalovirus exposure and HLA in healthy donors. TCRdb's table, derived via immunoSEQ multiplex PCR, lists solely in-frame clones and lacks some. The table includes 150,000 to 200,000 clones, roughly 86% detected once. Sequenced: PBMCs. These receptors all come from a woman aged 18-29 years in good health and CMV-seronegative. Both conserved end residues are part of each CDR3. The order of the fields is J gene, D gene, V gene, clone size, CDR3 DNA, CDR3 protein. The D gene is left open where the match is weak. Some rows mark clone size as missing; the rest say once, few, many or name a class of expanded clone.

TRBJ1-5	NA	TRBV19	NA	TGTGCCAGTACTGAAATAGGGGGTCAGCCCCAGCATTTT	CASTEIGGQPQHF
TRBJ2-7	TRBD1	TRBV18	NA	TGTGCCAGCTCATCCAGGGACAGCGAGCAGTACTTC	CASSSRDSEQYF
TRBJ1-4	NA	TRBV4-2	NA	TGTGCCAGCAGCCAGGGGCCGGGAGGGATCGACGAAAAACTGTTTTTT	CASSQGPGGIDEKLFF
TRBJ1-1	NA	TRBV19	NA	TGTGCCAGTAACAGGGCCATGAACACTGAAGCTTTCTTT	CASNRAMNTEAFF
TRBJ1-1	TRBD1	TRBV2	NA	TGTGCCAGCAGTCCAGGGGACAGGGCGGATTCTGAAGCTTTCTTT	CASSPGDRADSEAFF
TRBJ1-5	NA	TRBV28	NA	TGTGCCAGCAGTTCTGTTACAGGGATTTATCAGCCCCAGCATTTT	CASSSVTGIYQPQHF
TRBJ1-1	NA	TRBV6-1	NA	TGTGCTACGGCAAGACAAAAAACCATGAACACTGAAGCTTTCTTT	CATARQKTMNTEAFF
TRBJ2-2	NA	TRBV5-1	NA	TGCGCCAGCACCGCCGGGACTCCGAACACCGGGGAGCTGTTTTTT	CASTAGTPNTGELFF
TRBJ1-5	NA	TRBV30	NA	TGTGCCTGGAGTTCCGGACAGATTAGCAATCAGCCCCAGCATTTT	CAWSSGQISNQPQHF
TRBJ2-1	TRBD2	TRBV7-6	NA	TGTGCCAGCAGCTCACGGCCTCGGACTAGCGGGGGGCGAAATGAGCAGTTCTTC	CASSSRPRTSGGRNEQFF
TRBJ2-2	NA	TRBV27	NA	TGTGCCAGCAGTTTCACAGGGATCGGGGAGCTGTTTTTT	CASSFTGIGELFF
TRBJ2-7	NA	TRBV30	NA	TGTGCCTGGAGTGTAGTGGGGGGCTACGAGCAGTACTTC	CAWSVVGGYEQYF
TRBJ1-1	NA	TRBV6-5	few	TGTGCCAGCAGTTACAACACGGGTACTGAAGCTTTCTTT	CASSYNTGTEAFF
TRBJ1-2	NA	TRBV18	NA	TGTGCCAGCTCACCACAAGACGGCCAGGGTGGCTACACCTTC	CASSPQDGQGGYTF
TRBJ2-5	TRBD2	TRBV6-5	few	TGTGCCAGCAGTCGAAGCGGGGGAGGAGAGACCCAGTACTTC	CASSRSGGGETQYF
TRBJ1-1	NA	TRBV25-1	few	TGTGCCAGCAGTGGTTCAGGGGCGAACACTGAAGCTTTCTTT	CASSGSGANTEAFF
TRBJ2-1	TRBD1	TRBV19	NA	TGTGCCAGTAGTATAGTGGGGACAGGGGTGAATGAGCAGTTCTTC	CASSIVGTGVNEQFF
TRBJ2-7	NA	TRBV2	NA	TGTGCCAGCATTCAAAGTGGGAGCTCCTACGAGCAGTACTTC	CASIQSGSSYEQYF
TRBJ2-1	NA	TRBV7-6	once	TGTGCCAGCAGCCTTACCGGGTCCCGGAGCTCCTACAATGAGCAGTTCTTC	CASSLTGSRSSYNEQFF
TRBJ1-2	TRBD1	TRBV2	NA	TGTGCCAGCAGCGAAGGCCGGACGGCAGGGGGTGGCTACACCTTC	CASSEGRTAGGGYTF
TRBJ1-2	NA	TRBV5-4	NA	TGTGCCAGCACCCAGGATAACTATGGCTACACCTTC	CASTQDNYGYTF
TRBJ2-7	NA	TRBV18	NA	TGTGCCAGCTCACCAGTCATAAAGCCCACCTACGAGCAGTACTTC	CASSPVIKPTYEQYF
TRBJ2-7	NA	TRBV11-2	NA	TGTGCCAGCAGCTTAGAGCGGGATTACGAGCAGTACTTC	CASSLERDYEQYF
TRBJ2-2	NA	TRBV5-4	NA	TGTGCCAGCAGCTCCACGGTTTCCGGGGAGCTGTTTTTT	CASSSTVSGELFF
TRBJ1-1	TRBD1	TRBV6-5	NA	TGTGCCAGCAGACAGGGGGAGGCGAACACTGAAGCTTTCTTT	CASRQGEANTEAFF
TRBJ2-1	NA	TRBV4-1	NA	TGCGCCAGCAGCTCCGCCCCGTTGGTGAGCTCCTACAATGAGCAGTTCTTC	CASSSAPLVSSYNEQFF
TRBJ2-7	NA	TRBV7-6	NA	TGTGCCAGCAGCTTAGCGGGCCGAGCCTACGAGCAGTACTTC	CASSLAGRAYEQYF
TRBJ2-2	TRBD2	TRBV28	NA	TGTGCCAGCAGCTGGGGGGGAATTTCCGGGGAGCTGTTTTTT	CASSWGGISGELFF
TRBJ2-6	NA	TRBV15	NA	TGTGCCACCAGCAGAGATATGGAGAGGGCTGGGGCCAACGTCCTGACTTTC	CATSRDMERAGANVLTF
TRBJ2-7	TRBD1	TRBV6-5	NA	TGTGCCAGCAAGGCCTCGACAGGGGTATCCTACGAGCAGTACTTC	CASKASTGVSYEQYF
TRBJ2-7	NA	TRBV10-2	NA	TGCGCCAGCAGTGATACCTACGAGCAGTACTTC	CASSDTYEQYF
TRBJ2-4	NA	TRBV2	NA	TGTGCCAGCAGCCGGGAGACGCTCCGGGGCATTCAGTACTTC	CASSRETLRGIQYF
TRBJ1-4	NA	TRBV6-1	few	TGTGCCAGCAGTGAAGGACTCCAGTCGACTCTTAATGAAAAACTGTTTTTT	CASSEGLQSTLNEKLFF
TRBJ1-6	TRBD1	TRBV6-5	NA	TGTGCCAGCAGGCTGGGACAGGGGAATTCACCCCTCCACTTT	CASRLGQGNSPLHF
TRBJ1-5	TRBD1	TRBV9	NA	TGTGCCAGCAGCGTAGGTCCTGGGACAGATAGCAATCAGCCCCAGCATTTT	CASSVGPGTDSNQPQHF
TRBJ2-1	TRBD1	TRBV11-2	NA	TGTGCCAGCAGCTTTTCCGGGACAGGGGAGCAGTTCTTC	CASSFSGTGEQFF
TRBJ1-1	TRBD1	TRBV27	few	TGTGCCAGCAGTACCGGGACAGGGGGTAGCACTGAAGCTTTCTTT	CASSTGTGGSTEAFF
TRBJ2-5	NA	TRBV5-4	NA	TGTGCCAGCAGCCCGGGGGTAGGGGGCATAGAGACCCAGTACTTC	CASSPGVGGIETQYF
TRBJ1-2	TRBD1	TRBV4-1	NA	TGCGCCAGCAGCCAAGATGTAGGCAGGGGGGACTATGGCTACACCTTC	CASSQDVGRGDYGYTF
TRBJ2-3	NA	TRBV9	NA	TGTGCCAGCAGCGTAGTCGGGGATAACACAGATACGCAGTATTTT	CASSVVGDNTDTQYF
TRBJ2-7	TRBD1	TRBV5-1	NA	TGCGCCAGCAGCTTGCAGGTGACAGGGTTGTACGAGCAGTACTTC	CASSLQVTGLYEQYF
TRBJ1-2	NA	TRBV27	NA	TGTGCCAGCAGTTTAAAGGACAAAGCTAACTATGGCTACACCTTC	CASSLKDKANYGYTF
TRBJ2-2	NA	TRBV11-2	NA	TGTGCCAGCAGACAGGTCGCGAACACCGGGGAGCTGTTTTTT	CASRQVANTGELFF
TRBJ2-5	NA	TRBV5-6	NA	TGTGCCAGCAGCTTGGACAGGTCGTACCAAGAGACCCAGTACTTC	CASSLDRSYQETQYF
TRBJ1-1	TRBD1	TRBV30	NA	TGTGCCTGGAGTGTACTAGGACAGGGAATCAACATGAACACTGAAGCTTTCTTT	CAWSVLGQGINMNTEAFF
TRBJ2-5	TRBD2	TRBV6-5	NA	TGTGCCAGCAGTTCCGCTAGCGGGAGAGGGGCACAGACCCAGTACTTC	CASSSASGRGAQTQYF
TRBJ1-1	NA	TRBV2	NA	TGTGCCAGCCTACCCCAGGTTATGAACACTGAAGCTTTCTTT	CASLPQVMNTEAFF
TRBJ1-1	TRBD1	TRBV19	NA	TGTGCCAGCAAGACAGGGGACAACACTGAAGCTTTCTTT	CASKTGDNTEAFF
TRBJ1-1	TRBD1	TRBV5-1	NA	TGCGCCAGCAGCTTGGGGACAGGTGGCTGGGACACTGAAGCTTTCTTT	CASSLGTGGWDTEAFF
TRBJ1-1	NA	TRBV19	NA	TGTGCCAGTAGTGCCCTACAGGGTGTGATGAACACTGAAGCTTTCTTT	CASSALQGVMNTEAFF
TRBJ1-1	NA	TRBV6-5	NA	TGTGCCAGCAGTTACGGGACAGAAGCTTTCTTT	CASSYGTEAFF
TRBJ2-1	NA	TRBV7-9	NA	TGTGCCAGCATAGAGGGGGGGGTCTACAATGAGCAGTTCTTC	CASIEGGVYNEQFF
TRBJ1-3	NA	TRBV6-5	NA	TGTGCCAGCAGTCCTACAGGTGGTTTGAGGAACACCATATATTTT	CASSPTGGLRNTIYF
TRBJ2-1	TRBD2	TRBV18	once	TGTGCCAGCTCACCCGATTATAGCGGGAGTTACAATGAGCAGTTCTTC	CASSPDYSGSYNEQFF
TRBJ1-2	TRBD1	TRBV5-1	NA	TGCGCCAGCAGCTACCAGACAGGGCCGGGCGGCTACACCTTC	CASSYQTGPGGYTF
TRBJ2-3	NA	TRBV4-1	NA	TGCGCCAGCAGCCTCGGCGCGGGGGATACGCAGTATTTT	CASSLGAGDTQYF